What follows are 16 T cell receptor beta chains derived from one specimen sequenced in a study of T cells in women clearing cervical HPV infection listed by TCRdb under 2018. Library preparation was by the immunoSEQ multiplex PCR assay. Held by TCRdb, this immuneACCESS table contains in-frame sequences only and omits some clones. Under half of the omission traces to an unresolved V gene where checked; the cause of the rest is unknown. The table of this sample itemizes about 48,000 clones. Around 1.6% of the sample comes from the top ten. The material sequenced was blood buffy coat. These receptors were collected from a woman between 18 and 75 years old with a cervical HPV16 infection that either progressed to CIN3+ or cleared (not recorded which).

With respect to this clone: The DNA ends 3 residues before the CDR3 does, and the rest of the CDR3 is filled in from the germline J gene. The chain couples TRBV12-3 or TRBV12-4 to TRBJ2-3; D uncertain. Trimming cost V 2 bases and J 5 bases, with 11 bases left between them. The CDR3 covers 14 residues. The sequenced CDR3 bases are TGTGCCAGCAGTTTAAACATTCAGGAAGATACG. This sequence encodes CASSLNIQEDT. The CDR3 as a whole reads CASSLNIQEDTQYF.

CDR3: CASSLNPGYGYTF. The sequenced part of the CDR3 DNA is TGTGCCAGCAGCTTAAATCCAGGCTATGGC. This chain joins TRBV7-3 and TRBJ1-2, with unresolved D. Sequencing ends 3 residues short of the CDR3 end; the germline J gene provides the rest. The CDR3 totals 13 residues. Per the germline V gene, CDR1 is SGHTA and CDR2 is FQGTGA. V shed 1 base and J shed 4 bases, with 7 bases lying between them. Drawing the rest from reference TRBV7-3 and TRBJ1-2, the complete variable domain is GAGVSQTPSNKVTEKGKYVELRCDPISGHTALYWYRQSLGQGPEFLIYFQGTGAADDSGLPNDRFFAVRPEGSVSTLKIQRTERGDSAVYLCASSLNPGYGYTFGSGTRLTVV.

Comment on this clone: Read data end 3 residues before the CDR3 end; the end is taken from the germline J gene. This chain connects TRBV20-1 to TRBJ2-5; 9 bases match TRBD1. CDR1 and CDR2 from the germline V gene are DFQATT and SNEGSKA (reference sequence). The CDR3 consists of 15 residues. V shed 7 bases, J shed 7 bases, and the junction held 16 bases outside the gene matches. This CDR3 is CSGEAHDRGVGTQYF. The sequenced part of the CDR3 DNA is TGCAGTGGGGAGGCGCACGACAGGGGGGTTGGGACC.

About this clone: Coverage ceases 3 residues before the CDR3 finishes, and the germline J gene fills in the end. The chain links TRBV9 to TRBJ2-5; 8 positions match TRBD2. CDR3 length: 14 amino acids. CDR1 is SGDLS and CDR2 is YYNGEE in the germline V gene. V dropped 6 bases and J dropped 1; count of bases not matched to a gene: 5. The CDR3: CASTRGGTQETQYF. CDR3 DNA, as far as it was read: TGTGCCAGCACTCGCGGGGGGACCCAAGAGACC.

Worth noting for this clone: The sequenced fragment ends 3 residues before the CDR3 boundary, so the rest is inferred from the germline J gene. This chain uses TRBV12-3 or TRBV12-4 with TRBJ1-3, with D possibly being TRBD1 (5 bases). Trimming cost V 3 bases and J 4 bases, with 10 bases left between them. The CDR3 is made up of 14 amino acids. The CDR3 loop reads CASSLRGAGNTIYF. The covered CDR3 bases are TGTGCCAGCAGTTTGAGGGGCGCCGGAAACACC.

Of note for this clone: The DNA ends 3 residues before the CDR3 does, and the rest of the CDR3 is filled in from the germline J gene. The chain is built from TRBV2 and TRBJ1-5; 7 nucleotides agree with TRBD1. Trimming at V came to 6 bases and at J to 6 bases, leaving 8 bases not matched to a gene. The CDR3 contains 14 residues. Germline assignment: CDR1 SNHLY and CDR2 FYNNEI. This chain's CDR3 is CASRAQGDRQPQHF. The CDR3 DNA, read in part, is TGTGCCAGCAGGGCTCAGGGGGATCGTCAGCCC.

With regard to this clone: The read gets to within 3 residues of the CDR3 end, and the germline J gene fills in the rest. The V call is TRBV2, the J call TRBJ1-1; TRBD1 matches 11 bases. This CDR3 contains 15 residues. Germline CDR1 reads SNHLY; CDR2 reads FYNNEI. CDR3 in amino acids: CASRNGTGGRRAAFF. The sequenced part of the CDR3 DNA is TGTGCCAGCAGGAACGGGACAGGGGGGAGGCGTGCA.

Notes on this clone: The read stops 3 residues short of the end of the CDR3; the missing end is completed from the germline J gene. The V call is TRBV18, the J call TRBJ1-5, with a possible D match to TRBD1 (6 bases). V dropped 3 bases and J dropped 1 base, with 13 bases sitting between them. CDR3 length equals 16 residues. Germline CDR1 reads KGHSH; CDR2 reads LQKENI. CDR3 bases read: TGTGCCAGCTCACCCACAGGGATTGAGAGCAATCAGCCC. It is translated as CASSPTGIESNQP. The whole CDR3 reads CASSPTGIESNQPQHF. Based on the CDR3 plus reference TRBV18 and TRBJ1-5, the full variable domain is NAGVMQNPRHLVRRRGQEARLRCSPMKGHSHVYWYRQLPEEGLKFMVYLQKENIIDESGMPKERFSAEFPKEGPSILRIQQVVRGDSAAYFCASSPTGIESNQPQHFGDGTRLSIL.

As regards this clone: The read halts 3 residues ahead of the CDR3 end, with the missing end drawn from the germline J gene. The rearrangement joins TRBV10-1 to TRBJ2-4; TRBD1 might be the D (6 bases). Germline V CDR1 and CDR2: WNHNN, SYGVQD (reference sequence). Trimming removed 3 bases from V and 8 bases from J, with 17 bases in between. This CDR3 contains 15 residues. This chain's CDR3 is CASSDPTDSWDIQYF. The DNA read from the CDR3 is TGCGCCAGCAGTGACCCTACGGACAGTTGGGACATT.

Worth noting for this clone: Read coverage stops 3 residues before the CDR3 terminus; the germline J gene supplies the remainder. The J gene is TRBJ1-4, the V gene TRBV20-1, with TRBD1 matching 7 bases. CDR1 is DFQATT, CDR2 SNEGSKA, per germline (reference sequence). With V trimmed by 3 bases and J by 4 bases, 5 bases remained unmatched. The CDR3 loop spans 14 amino acids. This CDR3 reads CSARATGLNEKLFF. Incomplete CDR3 DNA: TGCAGTGCTAGGGCGACAGGGCTTAATGAAAAA.

As for this clone: The sequence runs out 3 residues before the end of the CDR3; the remainder is reconstructed from the germline J gene. This chain joins TRBV20-1 and TRBJ2-3; D might be TRBD2 (6 bases). V lost 7 bases to trimming and J lost 2 bases, with 19 bases between them. This CDR3 comprises 15 residues. CDR1 DFQATT and CDR2 SNEGSKA come from the germline V gene (reference sequence). CDR3 DNA (partial): TGCAGTGTACTCCCTATAGCGGTAGTCACAGATACG. Translation gives CSVLPIAVVTDT. The whole CDR3 reads CSVLPIAVVTDTQYF.

Notes on this clone: The read falls 3 residues short of the CDR3 end, and the missing part is taken from the germline J gene. This rearrangement joins TRBV28 to TRBJ2-1, with TRBD2 identical over 8 bases. Germline loops: CDR1 MDHEN, CDR2 SYDVKM. After removal of 5 bases from V and 2 bases from J, the junction contained 11 bases not matched to a gene. CDR3 length equals 17 residues. Here the CDR3 reads CASSPLTSGGAYNEQFF. Partial CDR3 DNA: TGTGCCAGCAGTCCCCTAACTAGCGGAGGAGCCTACAATGAG.

To note about this clone: The sequence runs out 3 residues before the end of the CDR3; the remainder is reconstructed from the germline J gene. This chain joins TRBV5-8 and TRBJ1-5; perhaps TRBD1 as D (6 bases). Germline V gives CDR1 SGHTS, CDR2 YDEGEE. Trimming took 4 bases from V and 5 from J, leaving 13 bases between them. This CDR3 comprises 14 residues. The CDR3: CASSTWTDHQPQHF. The CDR3 DNA, read in part, is TGTGCCAGCAGCACCTGGACAGACCATCAGCCC.

The part of the CDR3 DNA that was read is TGTGCCAGTAGTCGGGACAGGGACTATGGC. It encodes CASSRDRDYG. The entire CDR3 protein is CASSRDRDYGYTF. The J gene is TRBJ1-2, the V gene TRBV19; TRBD1 aligns across 9 bases. The read ends 3 residues before the CDR3 terminus; that terminus is restored from the germline J gene. The V segment lost 5 bases and the J segment 3 bases; nucleotides outside the gene matches: 1. From germline, CDR1 is LNHDA and CDR2 SQIVND (reference sequence). This CDR3 region has 13 residues.

Concerning this clone itself: The CDR3 is cut off 3 residues early in the read; its end comes from the germline J gene. This chain joins TRBV7-9 and TRBJ2-5, with no clear D. CDR1 is SEHNR, CDR2 FQNEAQ, per germline (reference sequence). V lost 3 bases and J lost 1, with 3 bases in between. The CDR3 is made up of 12 amino acids. Incomplete CDR3 DNA: TGTGCCAGCAGCTTCAGCCAAGAGACC. It is translated as CASSFSQET. The CDR3 reads in full as CASSFSQETQYF.

Of note for this clone: The observed sequence ends 3 residues before the CDR3 terminus, with the missing tail filled in from the germline J gene. This chain connects TRBV12-3 or TRBV12-4 to TRBJ1-2, with TRBD1 matching 8 bases. The CDR3 loop spans 14 amino acids. Partial CDR3 DNA: TGTGCCAGCAGTCTAAACTCAGGGGGCTTAGGC. Translation gives CASSLNSGGLG. The whole CDR3 region reads CASSLNSGGLGYTF.